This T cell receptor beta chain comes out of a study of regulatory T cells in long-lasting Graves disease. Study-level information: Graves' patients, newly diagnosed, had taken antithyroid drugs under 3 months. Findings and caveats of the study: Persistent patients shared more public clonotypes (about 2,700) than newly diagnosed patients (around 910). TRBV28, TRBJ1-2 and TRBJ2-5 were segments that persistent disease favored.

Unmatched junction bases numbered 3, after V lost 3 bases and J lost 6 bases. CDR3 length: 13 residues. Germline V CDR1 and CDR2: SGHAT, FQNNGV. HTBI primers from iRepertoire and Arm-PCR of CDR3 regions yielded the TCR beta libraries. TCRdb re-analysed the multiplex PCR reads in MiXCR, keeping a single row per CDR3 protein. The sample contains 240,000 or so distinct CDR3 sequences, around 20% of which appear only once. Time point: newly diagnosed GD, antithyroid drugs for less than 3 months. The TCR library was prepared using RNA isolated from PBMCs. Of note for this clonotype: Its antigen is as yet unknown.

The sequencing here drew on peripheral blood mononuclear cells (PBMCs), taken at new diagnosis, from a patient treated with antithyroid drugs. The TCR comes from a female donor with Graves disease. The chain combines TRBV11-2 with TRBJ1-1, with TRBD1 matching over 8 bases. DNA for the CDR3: TGTGCCAGCAGCTTCATGGACAGGGCTGAAGCTTTCTTT. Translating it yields CASSFMDRAEAFF.